The sequence of this TCR beta chain was determined in a study of cytomegalovirus exposure and HLA in healthy donors. Primers included in the PCR were 60 Vbeta and 13 Jbeta primers. TCRdb's copy holds only in-frame clones and misses some; the assay was immunoSEQ multiplex PCR. Of over 100,000 clones listed, 77% were seen once; the top ten hold 1.3% to 1.5%. J lost 6 bases, V lost 6 bases, and 13 bases had no gene match. Germline V gives CDR1 MDHEN, CDR2 SYDVKM. The CDR3 has 16 amino acids. This clone was observed a handful of times. Its antigen is not identified. Study-level findings and limits: TCR beta V- and J-gene trimming, according to a later analysis, was linked to a missense DCLRE1C variant. A likely sequencing artifact accounted for one observed cluster of highly shared sequence variants.

Input material: PBMCs. The chain couples TRBV28 to TRBJ1-5; 8 nucleotides line up with TRBD1. This TCR came from a middle-aged woman in good health and CMV-seronegative. In nucleotides, the CDR3 is TGTGCCAGCAGCATCGCAATAGCAGGGGGCGGTCAGCCCCAGCATTTT. Translating gives CASSIAIAGGGQPQHF.